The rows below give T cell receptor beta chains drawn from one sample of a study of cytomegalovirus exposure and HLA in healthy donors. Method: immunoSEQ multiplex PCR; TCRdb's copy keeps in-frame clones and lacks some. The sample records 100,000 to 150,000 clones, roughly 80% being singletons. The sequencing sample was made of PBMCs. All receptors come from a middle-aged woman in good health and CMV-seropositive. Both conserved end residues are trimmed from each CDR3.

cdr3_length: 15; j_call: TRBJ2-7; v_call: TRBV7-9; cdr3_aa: ASSSAGTGLWIYEQY
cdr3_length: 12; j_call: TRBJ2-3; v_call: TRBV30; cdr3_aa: ACSLAGEGDTQY
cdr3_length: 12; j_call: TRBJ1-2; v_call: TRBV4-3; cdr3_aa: ASSRDRGDYGYT
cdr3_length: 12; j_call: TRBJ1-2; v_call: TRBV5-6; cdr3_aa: ASSFQVSRYGYT
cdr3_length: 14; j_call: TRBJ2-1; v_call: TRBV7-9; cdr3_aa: ASSSAWGGTGNEQF
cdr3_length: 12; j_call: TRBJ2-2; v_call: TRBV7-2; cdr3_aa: ASSLDRGTGELF
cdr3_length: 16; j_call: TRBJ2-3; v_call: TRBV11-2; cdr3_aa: ASSKRTSGGIRTDTQY
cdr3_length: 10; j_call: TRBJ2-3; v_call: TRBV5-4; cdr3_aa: ASSSEADTQY
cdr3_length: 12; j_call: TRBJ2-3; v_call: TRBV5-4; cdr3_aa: ASSTRLATDTQY
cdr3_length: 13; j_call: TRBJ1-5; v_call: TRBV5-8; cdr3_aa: ASSLDGGNNQPQH
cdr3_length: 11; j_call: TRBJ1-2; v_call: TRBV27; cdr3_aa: ASRATGSLGYT
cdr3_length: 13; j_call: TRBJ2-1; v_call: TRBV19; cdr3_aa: ASSIGTDSYNEQF
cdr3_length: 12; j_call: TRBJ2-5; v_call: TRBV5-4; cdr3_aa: ASSLDRGGETQY
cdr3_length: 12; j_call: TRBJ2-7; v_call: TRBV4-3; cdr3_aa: ASSQGAGVNEQY
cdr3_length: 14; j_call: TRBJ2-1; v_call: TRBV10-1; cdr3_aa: ANNTSGAFSYNEQF
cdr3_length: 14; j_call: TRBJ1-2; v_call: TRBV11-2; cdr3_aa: ASSLPGGQGAYGYT
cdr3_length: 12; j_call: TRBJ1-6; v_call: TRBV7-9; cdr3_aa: ASSPWTGNSPLH
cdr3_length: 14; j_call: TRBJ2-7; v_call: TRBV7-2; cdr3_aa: ASRLGPASSSYEQY
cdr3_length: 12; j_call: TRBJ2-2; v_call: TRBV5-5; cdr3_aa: ASSSSGGAGELF
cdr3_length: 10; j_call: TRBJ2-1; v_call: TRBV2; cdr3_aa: ASSLRGVGQF
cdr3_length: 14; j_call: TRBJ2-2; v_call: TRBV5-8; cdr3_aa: ASSLRTGDGTGELF
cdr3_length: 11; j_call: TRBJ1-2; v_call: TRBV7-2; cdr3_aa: ASSFSGQDGYT
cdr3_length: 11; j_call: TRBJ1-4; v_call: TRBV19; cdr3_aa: PRPGKANEKLF
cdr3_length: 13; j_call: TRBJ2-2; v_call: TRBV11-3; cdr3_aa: ASSLGGRNTGELF
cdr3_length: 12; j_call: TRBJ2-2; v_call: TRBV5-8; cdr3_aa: ASSLGAGGLELF
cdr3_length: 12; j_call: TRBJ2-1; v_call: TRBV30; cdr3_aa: AWQETGIYNEQF
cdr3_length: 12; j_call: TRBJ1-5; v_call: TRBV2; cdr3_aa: ASSETGFNQPQH
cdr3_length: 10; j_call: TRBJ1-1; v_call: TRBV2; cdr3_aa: ASRGDRGEAF
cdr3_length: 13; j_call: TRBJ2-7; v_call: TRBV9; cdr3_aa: ASSAGTSGSYEQY
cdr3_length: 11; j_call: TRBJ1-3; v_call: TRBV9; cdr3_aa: ASSPGTGHTIY
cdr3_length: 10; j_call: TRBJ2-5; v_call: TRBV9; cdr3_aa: ASSGLGETQY
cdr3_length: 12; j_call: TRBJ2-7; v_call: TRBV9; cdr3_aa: ASSTGLAVYEQY
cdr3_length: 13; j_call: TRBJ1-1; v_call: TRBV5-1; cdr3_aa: ASSLIQGANTEAF
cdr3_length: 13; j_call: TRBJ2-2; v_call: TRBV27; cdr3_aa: ASSLRPFLTGELF
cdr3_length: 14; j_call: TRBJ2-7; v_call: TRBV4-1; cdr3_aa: ASSQGSGDREREQY